The rows below give T cell receptor beta chains drawn from one sample of a study of PD-L1 blockade in urothelial cancer. Clones were sequenced by immunoSEQ multiplex PCR, and TCRdb holds only the in-frame ones, with some missing. This sample has tens of thousands of clones, with around 74% found just once. The specimen comprised PBMCs, sampled around atezolizumab (anti-PD-L1) treatment. The receptors shown here come from a man aged 70 or older with urothelial cancer. Each CDR3 is given with its conserved first and last residue. D genes are given only for firm matches. For some rows the clone size is stated as once, few or many, or as a class when expanded; others skip it.

size: NA; V: TRBV5-1; J: TRBJ2-5; D: NA; DNA: TGCGCCAGCACTAGGGGAACGGAGACCCAGTACTTC; CDR3: CASTRGTETQYF
size: NA; V: TRBV7-9; J: TRBJ1-1; D: TRBD1; DNA: TGTGCCAGCAGCTCCGACAGGGGGCCGTGGGACACTGAAGCTTTCTTT; CDR3: CASSSDRGPWDTEAFF
size: medium-sized; V: TRBV6-1; J: TRBJ1-6; D: TRBD1; DNA: TGTGCCAGCAGTGAAACAGGGGGTATTTCACCCCTCCACTTT; CDR3: CASSETGGISPLHF
size: NA; V: TRBV5-4; J: TRBJ2-5; D: TRBD1; DNA: TGTGCCAGCAGCTTGGTGGGGACAGGGACCACGGAGACCCAGTACTTC; CDR3: CASSLVGTGTTETQYF
size: few; V: TRBV4-3; J: TRBJ2-2; D: TRBD1; DNA: TGCGCCAGCAGCCATGCGACAGGGGTAGGGACCGGGGAGCTGTTTTTT; CDR3: CASSHATGVGTGELFF
size: NA; V: TRBV7-3; J: TRBJ2-3; D: NA; DNA: TGTGCCAGCAGCCCTGGGAGGACCTCCACAGATACGCAGTATTTT; CDR3: CASSPGRTSTDTQYF
size: NA; V: TRBV11-3; J: TRBJ2-3; D: TRBD2; DNA: TGTGCCAGCAGCCTCGGGACTAGCGAGGGGGTAGATACGCAGTATTTT; CDR3: CASSLGTSEGVDTQYF
size: NA; V: TRBV19; J: TRBJ1-2; D: NA; DNA: TGTGCCAGTAGTCCACAGGAGAACTATGGCTACACCTTC; CDR3: CASSPQENYGYTF
size: few; V: TRBV7-5; J: TRBJ2-6; D: NA; DNA: TGTGCCCCCCCTGGAGGCCCCCGGGGCTCTGGGGCCAACGTCCTGACTTTC; CDR3: CAPPGGPRGSGANVLTF
size: NA; V: TRBV10-3; J: TRBJ1-5; D: NA; DNA: TGTGCCATCAGGTTCCGGGAGGATCAGCCCCAGCATTTT; CDR3: CAIRFREDQPQHF
size: once; V: TRBV15; J: TRBJ1-5; D: TRBD1; DNA: TGTGCCACCAGCAGGGGACAGTTCAATCAGCCCCAGCATTTT; CDR3: CATSRGQFNQPQHF
size: NA; V: TRBV28; J: TRBJ2-7; D: NA; DNA: TGTGCCAGCAGCCCCCCCAGACAGACCTACGAGCAGTACTTC; CDR3: CASSPPRQTYEQYF
size: NA; V: TRBV7-9; J: TRBJ1-1; D: TRBD1; DNA: TGTGCCAGCAGCTTACTCGGGGGGACAGGGTCCCAAGCTTTCTTT; CDR3: CASSLLGGTGSQAFF
size: NA; V: TRBV6-1; J: TRBJ2-1; D: NA; DNA: TGTGCCAGCAGCCTACTAACGTACAATGAGCAGTTCTTC; CDR3: CASSLLTYNEQFF
size: NA; V: TRBV2; J: TRBJ1-2; D: TRBD1; DNA: TGTGCCAGCAATGGACAGGATAGTGGCGGCTACACCTTC; CDR3: CASNGQDSGGYTF
size: NA; V: TRBV28; J: TRBJ2-1; D: TRBD2; DNA: TGTGCCAGCAGTTTACCGAGCGGGAGGGCCAGGGAGGGGCAGTTCTTC; CDR3: CASSLPSGRAREGQFF
size: NA; V: TRBV7-2; J: TRBJ2-5; D: NA; DNA: TGTGCCAGCAGTACTACAGCGGGCCAAGAGACCCAGTACTTC; CDR3: CASSTTAGQETQYF
size: NA; V: TRBV27; J: TRBJ1-2; D: TRBD1; DNA: TGTGCCAGCAGTCCTTTTAAGGGGGCGACCTATGGCTACACCTTC; CDR3: CASSPFKGATYGYTF
size: NA; V: TRBV30; J: TRBJ2-6; D: NA; DNA: TGTGCCTGGAGTCCAGACAACTCTGGGGCCAACGTCCTGACTTTC; CDR3: CAWSPDNSGANVLTF
size: NA; V: TRBV7-8; J: TRBJ1-4; D: NA; DNA: TGTGCCAGCAGCCATGGACAGAGAAGAGGGCCTAATGAAAAACTGTTTTTT; CDR3: CASSHGQRRGPNEKLFF
size: NA; V: TRBV28; J: TRBJ2-1; D: TRBD2; DNA: TGTGCCAGCAGTTCCTCGGGACTAGCGGGGGCCAGTGAGCAGTTCTTC; CDR3: CASSSSGLAGASEQFF
size: NA; V: TRBV25-1; J: TRBJ2-1; D: TRBD2; DNA: TGCGCCAGCAGTAAAGCGGGAGGGCGCACTGAGCAGTTCTTC; CDR3: CASSKAGGRTEQFF
size: NA; V: TRBV14; J: TRBJ2-7; D: NA; DNA: TGTGCCAGCAGCCAAGAATCCTACAGGGCCTACGAGCAGTACTTC; CDR3: CASSQESYRAYEQYF
size: NA; V: TRBV5-4; J: TRBJ1-2; D: NA; DNA: TGTGCCAGCAGCGGGACCGGGACATTGAGCTATGGCTACACCTTC; CDR3: CASSGTGTLSYGYTF
size: NA; V: TRBV7-2; J: TRBJ2-3; D: TRBD2; DNA: TGTGCCAGCAGCTTAGGACTCCTAGCGGGCACAGATACGCAGTATTTT; CDR3: CASSLGLLAGTDTQYF
size: NA; V: TRBV25-1; J: TRBJ2-1; D: TRBD2; DNA: TGTGCCAGCAGTGAATTAGGTAGCGGGACTTACAATGAGCAGTTCTTC; CDR3: CASSELGSGTYNEQFF
size: NA; V: TRBV13; J: TRBJ2-7; D: NA; DNA: TGTGCCAGCAGCTTAGGAGTAGCGGCAACATCCTACGAGCAGTACTTC; CDR3: CASSLGVAATSYEQYF
size: NA; V: TRBV11-3; J: TRBJ2-3; D: TRBD2; DNA: TGTGCCAGCAGCTTACGATCGGGACTAGCGGGAGCCCCGGGTCGGGATACGCAGTATTTT; CDR3: CASSLRSGLAGAPGRDTQYF
size: NA; V: TRBV6-1; J: TRBJ2-5; D: NA; DNA: TGTGCCAGCAGTGAGCAGGGTAGAGAGACCCAGTACTTC; CDR3: CASSEQGRETQYF
size: NA; V: TRBV11-3; J: TRBJ2-7; D: TRBD1; DNA: TGTGCCAGCAGCCCCAGTCGGGACAGGGGGCGTTTCTACGAGCAGTACTTC; CDR3: CASSPSRDRGRFYEQYF
size: NA; V: TRBV7-3; J: TRBJ2-2; D: TRBD2; DNA: TGTGCCAGCAGCTTAACGTTCGGGACTACCGCGAACACCGGGGAGCTGTTTTTT; CDR3: CASSLTFGTTANTGELFF
size: NA; V: TRBV6-1; J: TRBJ2-7; D: NA; DNA: TGTGCCAGCAGTGAAATAGGAGACAGCTCCTACGAGCAGTACTTC; CDR3: CASSEIGDSSYEQYF
size: NA; V: TRBV6-4; J: TRBJ2-3; D: NA; DNA: TGTGCCAGCAGTGACTCCTCGGAGGCGCTAGATACGCAGTATTTT; CDR3: CASSDSSEALDTQYF
size: NA; V: TRBV7-2; J: TRBJ2-7; D: NA; DNA: TGTGCCAGCAGCAACCACACGGGCGGGGACCCCTACGAGCAGTACTTC; CDR3: CASSNHTGGDPYEQYF
size: once; V: TRBV5-6; J: TRBJ2-7; D: TRBD2; DNA: TGTGCCAGCAGCTGGACTAGCGGGCCCTCCTACGAGCAGTACTTC; CDR3: CASSWTSGPSYEQYF
size: NA; V: TRBV2; J: TRBJ2-2; D: TRBD1; DNA: TGTGCCAGCAGTGAAGCCCCGGGACAGGGCCCGAACACCGGGGAGCTGTTTTTT; CDR3: CASSEAPGQGPNTGELFF
size: NA; V: TRBV7-9; J: TRBJ1-5; D: TRBD1; DNA: TGTGCCAGCAGCTCCCACAGGGGGCAGCCCCAGCATTTT; CDR3: CASSSHRGQPQHF
size: NA; V: TRBV5-6; J: TRBJ2-1; D: TRBD1; DNA: TGTGCCAGCAGCTTGGGGGACAGGGATTGGGGTGAGCAGTTCTTC; CDR3: CASSLGDRDWGEQFF
size: NA; V: TRBV27; J: TRBJ2-2; D: TRBD1; DNA: TGTGCCAGCAGTAAGGGGGCGCGAGGCACCGGGGAGCTGTTTTTT; CDR3: CASSKGARGTGELFF
size: few; V: TRBV7-2; J: TRBJ2-3; D: TRBD2; DNA: TGTGCCAGCAGCTCACGTGCAGGGACTAGCGGGACCCATCCGTATTTT; CDR3: CASSSRAGTSGTHPYF